This T cell receptor (beta chain) was identified during a study of metastatic and nonmetastatic thyroid tumors. At the level of the study: Malignant thyroid and benign thyroid patients provided blood and tumor or nodule tissue whose repertoires were compared.

Before thyroid surgery, none of the patients had received any treatment. V lost 0 bases and J lost 6, with 15 bases in between. The CDR3 length is 16 residues. CDR1 is LNHNV and CDR2 is YYDKDF in the germline V gene (reference sequence). TCRdb reprocessed the PCR reads via MiXCR. Altogether more than 65,000 clones are present, over 12% being singletons, with the ten largest covering 6.5%. The sample holds many counts of this clone. This sequence joins TRBV15 and TRBJ2-1; maybe TRBD2 (6 bases). The sample consisted of blood. The TCR originated in a male donor with papillary thyroid cancer or a benign thyroid nodule (not recorded which). Some clones in this sample may be carry-over from other donors' samples. The CDR3 loop is CATSRESGTWLNEQFF. CDR3 nucleotides: TGTGCCACCAGCAGAGAATCGGGGACTTGGCTCAATGAGCAGTTCTTC.